This T cell receptor beta chain was found in a study of Ad26.COV2.S vaccination and SARS-CoV-2 variants. About the study: The study gave Ad26.COV2.S intramuscularly, once or twice 56 days apart. General observations from the study: Once vaccination had occurred, spike-specific CD8+ and CD4+ T cell responses reportedly showed substantial breadth.

Method: immunoSEQ multiplex PCR; TCRdb's copy keeps in-frame clones and lacks some. Here the sample spans some 410,000 clones, about 92% being singletons. Concerning this clone itself: The antigen remains undetermined.

Specified treatment: around 19 received Ad26.COV2.S at low or high dose, single or two shots; about five received placebo; per-sample allocation not given. Material that was analyzed had been drawn on day 63 after the first vaccine or placebo injection. Boston supplied an adult donor aged 18-55 years. J was trimmed by 0 bases and V by 4 bases; bases with no gene match: 5. This CDR3 contains 17 residues. Germline CDR1 reads LGHNA; CDR2 reads YSLEER. Sample: peripheral blood, taken in a trial of Ad26.COV2.S vaccine versus placebo. This TCR came from a person aged 18-65 years who received the Ad26.COV2.S COVID-19 vaccine or a placebo. The chain recombines TRBV4-3 with TRBJ2-3, with 12 bases identical to TRBD2. In DNA form, the CDR3 reads TGCGCCAGCAGCCCTAGCGGGGGGGGATCTAGCACAGATACGCAGTATTTT. Protein: CASSPSGGGSSTDTQYF.